The T cell receptor (beta chain) described here comes from a study of response to subunit inactivated influenza vaccine. As for this clonotype: Its specificity is unknown.

General study results and limits: Each seasonal influenza vaccination recruits few new T cells, the authors suggested.

MiXCR, applied by TCRdb to the RT-PCR reads, yields one record per CDR3 protein. The data hold roughly 790,000 distinct CDR3 sequences, with about 20% observed a single time. Sequencing used PBMCs from blood, obtained roughly 5 days after vaccination. The receptor was derived from a man aged 45 to 65 who received an inactivated influenza vaccine.

The CDR3 reads CSVKQENTGELFF. The CDR3 bases are TGCAGCGTGAAACAGGAGAACACCGGGGAGCTGTTTTTT. The chain combines TRBV29-1 with TRBJ2-2, with a tentative D call TRBD1 (5 bases). CDR3 length equals 13 residues. Trimming took off 6 bases at V and 1 base at J, with 9 bases between the two ends. In germline, CDR1 is SQVTM, CDR2 ANQGSEA.